This TCR beta chain derives from a study of shared clonotypes between healthy human individuals (dated by TCRdb to 2019 to 2021). In terms of the full investigation: The cohort included three men and a couple of women between 18 and 49 years of age. For each donor, CD4 naive and CD4 memory were each given three plates, CD8 naive was given two plates, and CD8 memory was given one plate. To estimate repertoire size and how much clonotypes are shared between individuals, the study performed deep sequencing of blood TCR repertoires from a handful of healthy adults. Libraries were prepared and TCR repertoires were sequenced by different laboratories using diverse techniques, in order to increase sequencing depth and limit assay-specific biases. Leukapheresis yielded between about 0.9 and 9.5 billion PBMCs per donor.

The donors were healthy, HIV-negative adults who had no recently reported acute infections or vaccinations. All donors were Caucasian adults living in Nashville, Tennessee, USA. CD4+ T cells were enriched by magnetic negative selection, after which naive cells were positively selected on CD45RA and the negative fraction was taken as the memory subset. After blood collection by leukapheresis, PBMCs were isolated using Ficoll-Histopaque density gradient centrifugation and then cryopreserved in the vapor phase of liquid nitrogen. Purity and quantity of every magnetically sorted T cell population were checked by analytical flow cytometry. Genomic DNA was isolated from each sorted fraction and quantified by UV absorbance on a Nanodrop 2000c. On this clone: Its antigen has not been determined. Base quality data are lacking; no much larger clone is found one base away.

Using the deep immunoSEQ assay, multiplex PCR amplified TCR CDR3 regions from genomic DNA. For each cell subset, the extracted genomic DNA was distributed evenly across all wells of several immunoSEQ 96-well plates, and each plate served as one replicate. For sorted subsets, each replicate PCR was loaded with around 220 ng genomic DNA, equivalent to about 30,000 T cell genomes. Purified libraries were measured with a Qubit 3.0 fluorometer, size-checked on a Bioanalyzer 2100, and measured again with the KAPA Library Quantification kit. Each immunoSEQ 96-well plate was sequenced on its own single-read 150-cycle Illumina NextSeq 550 flow cell. In the authors' own workflow: Because only junctional sequences without quality scores were contained in the immunoSEQ output, filtering matching that applied to full-length reads could not be performed. To assign V/J genes and CDR3, sequences were annotated against IMGT germline references using PyIR, a Python wrapper for IgBLAST v1.9. Reads with weak V/J assignments (E-value above 1e-6), missing CDR3, stop codons, out-of-frame junctions, or ambiguous translated residues were removed. V3J clonotypes were defined by identical inferred V gene, J gene, and CDR3 amino acid sequence. The percentage overlap between two repertoires was calculated by dividing the number of shared unique clonotypes by the size of the smaller repertoire. Repertoire richness was assessed with RTK rarefaction, the Chao1 estimator, and Recon v2.1 estimates of unobserved clonotypes. OLGA was used to compute generation probabilities for all TCRbeta clonotypes that the gDNA method yielded from a few donors. This immuneACCESS table, as held by TCRdb, lists in-frame sequences with V and J called but not all clones. Of the missing ones, under half trace to an unresolved V gene in checked studies; the others have no known cause. V and J calls and clone size are as listed in that table; D and trimming were resolved from the DNA. The sample table holds some 660,000 clones, of which 73% were seen once. The ten largest clones add up to about 1.8% of the sample.

General conclusions and limits of the study: Rarefaction of sorted-subset datasets indicated incomplete sequencing despite the large sequencing depth. Sampling was restricted to blood, and TCR repertoires in tissues likely differ from the TCR repertoires found in blood. The genetic and exposure-history diversity represented was limited by the small number of donors. Sharing across several donors was observed for around 5% of naive CD4, 3% to 3.5% of naive CD8, about 2.5% of memory CD4, and less than 0.45% of memory CD8 clonotypes. Clonotypes shared by all four sorted-subset donors showed higher generation probabilities than non-shared clonotypes. Pairwise subsampling led to the expectation that sequencing depth would affect the degree of clonotype sharing among donors. Larger estimated clonotype richness was generally found for naive subsets than for memory subsets.

The source of this sequence is a woman under 40 in good health. What was sequenced was memory CD4+ T cells sorted from blood. The sample's cell subset or site label, decoded: CD45RA-negative fraction.

CDR3 reads: CASSLQDPATNEKLFF. The DNA reads as follows: TGTGCCAGCAGCTTACAGGACCCTGCAACTAATGAAAAACTGTTTTTT. The sequence joins TRBV7-8 to TRBJ1-4, with the D gene call left open. V is cut by 2 bases and J by 0 bases, and the space between the germline ends is 10 bases. Taken from the germline V gene, the CDR1 and CDR2 loops are SGHVS and FQNEAQ. The CDR3 has 16 amino acids, counting the end cysteine and phenylalanine. The sequence is cut down to CDR3 DNA, 48 bases in frame from base 1.